Listed below are T cell receptor beta chains from one sample, sequenced in a study of cytomegalovirus exposure and HLA in healthy donors. Generated by immunoSEQ multiplex PCR, the TCRdb table keeps only in-frame clones and is missing some. The sample records under 200,000 clones, roughly 77% being singletons. Sequencing was done on a sample of PBMCs. These receptors all stem from a middle-aged woman in good health and CMV-seropositive. Both conserved end residues are part of each CDR3. The order of the fields is J gene, V gene, clone size, D gene, CDR3 DNA, CDR3 protein. A D gene is named only where the DNA matches it firmly. Not all rows give a size; the values are once, few, many and, for expanded clones, a class.

j_gene: TRBJ1-1; v_gene: TRBV12-2; abundance: NA; d_gene: NA; CDR3nt: TGTGCAAGTCGCTGCTCAGGGGGCCTCCCACATAATTACACTGAAGCTTTCTTT; CDR3aa: CASRCSGGLPHNYTEAFF
j_gene: TRBJ1-6; v_gene: TRBV11-2; abundance: few; d_gene: NA; CDR3nt: TGTGCCAGCAGCCGAAGACCCCCGTTGACAGCCCTTCTTAATTCACCCCTCCACTTT; CDR3aa: CASSRRPPLTALLNSPLHF
j_gene: TRBJ2-1; v_gene: TRBV11-2; abundance: NA; d_gene: NA; CDR3nt: TGTGCCAGCAGCCCCCCCCTGAGCTCCTACAATGAGCAGTTCTTC; CDR3aa: CASSPPLSSYNEQFF
j_gene: TRBJ2-1; v_gene: TRBV10-1; abundance: once; d_gene: NA; CDR3nt: TGCGCCAACCCCTCAGGGGTTTGGTTCAATGAGCAGTTCTTC; CDR3aa: CANPSGVWFNEQFF
j_gene: TRBJ2-7; v_gene: TRBV6-1; abundance: NA; d_gene: TRBD1; CDR3nt: TGTGCCAGCAGTGAAAGTGGGACAGGGGGCCTCGAGCAGTACTTC; CDR3aa: CASSESGTGGLEQYF
j_gene: TRBJ1-5; v_gene: TRBV19; abundance: NA; d_gene: NA; CDR3nt: TGTGCCAGTGGGTGGGGGGATCCGGGCAATCAGCCCCAGCATTTT; CDR3aa: CASGWGDPGNQPQHF
j_gene: TRBJ2-7; v_gene: TRBV5-4; abundance: NA; d_gene: TRBD2; CDR3nt: TGTGCCAGCAGCTCCGGGACTAGCGAGCAGTACTTC; CDR3aa: CASSSGTSEQYF
j_gene: TRBJ2-7; v_gene: TRBV28; abundance: NA; d_gene: TRBD2; CDR3nt: TGTGCCAGCAGCGAACTTAGCGGGAGGGGCTACGAGCAGTACTTC; CDR3aa: CASSELSGRGYEQYF
j_gene: TRBJ2-7; v_gene: TRBV2; abundance: NA; d_gene: TRBD1; CDR3nt: TGTGCCAGCAGGGGAGGACAGGGGGCTAACGAGCAGTACTTC; CDR3aa: CASRGGQGANEQYF
j_gene: TRBJ1-3; v_gene: TRBV5-6; abundance: NA; d_gene: NA; CDR3nt: TGTGCCAGCAGCTTGCTCTGGGGGGGCAACACCATATATTTT; CDR3aa: CASSLLWGGNTIYF
j_gene: TRBJ2-3; v_gene: TRBV15; abundance: NA; d_gene: TRBD2; CDR3nt: TGTGCCACCAGCTCCAAATGGCTAGCGGGAGGGCAACTCGGGACAGATACGCAGTATTTT; CDR3aa: CATSSKWLAGGQLGTDTQYF
j_gene: TRBJ1-1; v_gene: TRBV30; abundance: NA; d_gene: NA; CDR3nt: TGTGCCTGGAGGTCAGGGCTTTGGACTGAAGCTTTCTTT; CDR3aa: CAWRSGLWTEAFF
j_gene: TRBJ2-2; v_gene: TRBV19; abundance: NA; d_gene: TRBD1; CDR3nt: TGTGCCAGTAAGGTGACAGGGGGCACCGGGGAGCTGTTTTTT; CDR3aa: CASKVTGGTGELFF
j_gene: TRBJ1-2; v_gene: TRBV5-4; abundance: NA; d_gene: NA; CDR3nt: TGTGCCAGCAGCGCATTACAGGGTAACTATGGCTACACCTTC; CDR3aa: CASSALQGNYGYTF
j_gene: TRBJ2-6; v_gene: TRBV2; abundance: NA; d_gene: NA; CDR3nt: TGTGCCAGCCTACTCCCGGGGGGCGACCTCTCTGGGGCCAACGTCCTGACTTTC; CDR3aa: CASLLPGGDLSGANVLTF
j_gene: TRBJ2-6; v_gene: TRBV30; abundance: NA; d_gene: NA; CDR3nt: TGTGGGTGGAGGGGCAAAAGCTCTGGGGCCAACGTCCTGACTTTC; CDR3aa: CGWRGKSSGANVLTF
j_gene: TRBJ1-3; v_gene: TRBV11-2; abundance: NA; d_gene: NA; CDR3nt: TGTGCCAGCAGCTTAAGCCTCTCTGGAAACACCATATATTTT; CDR3aa: CASSLSLSGNTIYF
j_gene: TRBJ2-3; v_gene: TRBV7-9; abundance: few; d_gene: NA; CDR3nt: TGTGCCAGCAGCTTAACTGCAGATACGCAGTATTTT; CDR3aa: CASSLTADTQYF
j_gene: TRBJ2-3; v_gene: TRBV4-2; abundance: NA; d_gene: NA; CDR3nt: TGTGCCAGCAGCCAAAGCCGGACTACTAGCACAGATACGCAGTATTTT; CDR3aa: CASSQSRTTSTDTQYF
j_gene: TRBJ1-2; v_gene: TRBV6-1; abundance: few; d_gene: NA; CDR3nt: TGTGCCAGCAGTGAGAGAGACTATGGCTACACCTTC; CDR3aa: CASSERDYGYTF
j_gene: TRBJ2-3; v_gene: TRBV6-6; abundance: NA; d_gene: NA; CDR3nt: TGTGCCAGCAGTCCTCTAGATACGCAGTATTTT; CDR3aa: CASSPLDTQYF
j_gene: TRBJ2-1; v_gene: TRBV9; abundance: NA; d_gene: NA; CDR3nt: TGTGCCAGCAGCCCCCGGGGGACGCCCGACAATGAGCAGTTCTTC; CDR3aa: CASSPRGTPDNEQFF
j_gene: TRBJ2-1; v_gene: TRBV6-5; abundance: NA; d_gene: NA; CDR3nt: TGTGCCAGCAGTGAATCCGGAGGGGTCAATGAGCAGTTCTTC; CDR3aa: CASSESGGVNEQFF
j_gene: TRBJ2-1; v_gene: TRBV5-4; abundance: NA; d_gene: NA; CDR3nt: TGTGCCAGCAGCCAAATGGCAGGCACTGAGCAGTTCTTC; CDR3aa: CASSQMAGTEQFF
j_gene: TRBJ2-4; v_gene: TRBV6-1; abundance: NA; d_gene: TRBD2; CDR3nt: TGTGCCAGCAGCACCCCGGGGGGTCAAAACATTCAGTACTTC; CDR3aa: CASSTPGGQNIQYF
j_gene: TRBJ2-3; v_gene: TRBV4-1; abundance: NA; d_gene: TRBD2; CDR3nt: TGCGCCAGCAGCCAAGAGGGCGGGAGGGTGACAGATACGCAGTATTTT; CDR3aa: CASSQEGGRVTDTQYF
j_gene: TRBJ2-1; v_gene: TRBV19; abundance: NA; d_gene: TRBD2; CDR3nt: TGTGCCAGTAGTATAAGACGAGGAGCGGGAAACAATGAGCAGTTCTTC; CDR3aa: CASSIRRGAGNNEQFF
j_gene: TRBJ2-2; v_gene: TRBV6-1; abundance: few; d_gene: TRBD2; CDR3nt: TGTGCCAGCAGTGATCTGCTAGCGGGCGCGAACACCGGGGAGCTGTTTTTT; CDR3aa: CASSDLLAGANTGELFF
j_gene: TRBJ2-5; v_gene: TRBV7-2; abundance: NA; d_gene: TRBD2; CDR3nt: TGTGCCAGCAGCTTAGGGTTTAGCGGGGGCCAAGAGACCCAGTACTTC; CDR3aa: CASSLGFSGGQETQYF
j_gene: TRBJ2-5; v_gene: TRBV7-9; abundance: NA; d_gene: TRBD2; CDR3nt: TGTGCCAGCAGCTTACTAGCGGGGCAGGAGACCCAGTACTTC; CDR3aa: CASSLLAGQETQYF
j_gene: TRBJ1-2; v_gene: TRBV11-3; abundance: NA; d_gene: TRBD1; CDR3nt: TGTGCCAGCAGCTTAGAAAGGACAGGGGGCGACTATGGCTACACCTTC; CDR3aa: CASSLERTGGDYGYTF
j_gene: TRBJ1-2; v_gene: TRBV10-3; abundance: NA; d_gene: TRBD1; CDR3nt: TGTGCCATTCGACAGGGGGCCGGCTATGGCTACACCTTC; CDR3aa: CAIRQGAGYGYTF
j_gene: TRBJ1-1; v_gene: TRBV2; abundance: NA; d_gene: TRBD1; CDR3nt: TGTGCCAGCAGAGCCGGGACAGGAGGTAGGACTGAAGCTTTCTTT; CDR3aa: CASRAGTGGRTEAFF
j_gene: TRBJ2-5; v_gene: TRBV7-9; abundance: NA; d_gene: TRBD1; CDR3nt: TGTGCCAGCAGCAACCGGGACAGGCTTGAAGAGACCCAGTACTTC; CDR3aa: CASSNRDRLEETQYF
j_gene: TRBJ2-7; v_gene: TRBV28; abundance: few; d_gene: TRBD1; CDR3nt: TGTGCCAGCAGTTTACCGACAGGGATCGAGCAGTACTTC; CDR3aa: CASSLPTGIEQYF
j_gene: TRBJ1-3; v_gene: TRBV7-9; abundance: few; d_gene: NA; CDR3nt: TGTGCCAGCAGCGCTCAGGATGGGGGAAACACCATATATTTT; CDR3aa: CASSAQDGGNTIYF
j_gene: TRBJ2-7; v_gene: TRBV11-3; abundance: NA; d_gene: TRBD2; CDR3nt: TGTGCCAGCAGCCTCCGGGGTAGCGGGGTCTCCTACGAGCAGTACTTC; CDR3aa: CASSLRGSGVSYEQYF
j_gene: TRBJ1-1; v_gene: TRBV5-1; abundance: NA; d_gene: NA; CDR3nt: TGCGCCAGCAGCTTGGCCGGGGAAGCTGAAGCTTTCTTT; CDR3aa: CASSLAGEAEAFF
j_gene: TRBJ1-1; v_gene: TRBV5-4; abundance: few; d_gene: TRBD1; CDR3nt: TGTGCCAGCAGTCCCGAAGACAGGGCTATGAACACTGAAGCTTTCTTT; CDR3aa: CASSPEDRAMNTEAFF
j_gene: TRBJ2-7; v_gene: TRBV7-2; abundance: NA; d_gene: TRBD2; CDR3nt: TGTGCCAGCAGCCTTCGGACTAGCGGGGGGGTCGACGAGCAGTACTTC; CDR3aa: CASSLRTSGGVDEQYF
j_gene: TRBJ1-1; v_gene: TRBV7-9; abundance: NA; d_gene: NA; CDR3nt: TGTGCCAGCAGTCGGACAGAGAACACTGAAGCTTTCTTT; CDR3aa: CASSRTENTEAFF
j_gene: TRBJ1-1; v_gene: TRBV5-1; abundance: NA; d_gene: NA; CDR3nt: TGCGCCAGCAGCTTGGGTCGGGGCACTGAAGCTTTCTTT; CDR3aa: CASSLGRGTEAFF
j_gene: TRBJ2-2; v_gene: TRBV4-3; abundance: NA; d_gene: TRBD2; CDR3nt: TGCGCCAGCAGCCCTATAGACCCGGGACTAGCGAGAACCGGGGAGCTGTTTTTT; CDR3aa: CASSPIDPGLARTGELFF
j_gene: TRBJ1-2; v_gene: TRBV20-1; abundance: NA; d_gene: NA; CDR3nt: TGCAGTGGGAACAGCCGAAATGGCTACACCTTC; CDR3aa: CSGNSRNGYTF
j_gene: TRBJ1-2; v_gene: TRBV5-5; abundance: NA; d_gene: TRBD1; CDR3nt: TGTGCCAGCAGCTCCGGACAGGCGGACTATGGCTACACCTTC; CDR3aa: CASSSGQADYGYTF
j_gene: TRBJ2-7; v_gene: TRBV19; abundance: NA; d_gene: TRBD2; CDR3nt: TGTGCCAGTAGTGCCATAGCGGGAGAGTCCTACGAGCAGTACTTC; CDR3aa: CASSAIAGESYEQYF
j_gene: TRBJ2-1; v_gene: TRBV7-9; abundance: NA; d_gene: NA; CDR3nt: TGTGCCAGCATGGACAGTCTCAACAATGAGCAGTTCTTC; CDR3aa: CASMDSLNNEQFF
j_gene: TRBJ1-1; v_gene: TRBV19; abundance: NA; d_gene: TRBD1; CDR3nt: TGTGCCAGTAGTAGGGACAGGGAGCATACCGAAGCTTTCTTT; CDR3aa: CASSRDREHTEAFF
j_gene: TRBJ2-1; v_gene: TRBV10-3; abundance: NA; d_gene: TRBD2; CDR3nt: TGTGCCATCAGTGACCCAGCGGGAGTTTTCAATGAGCAGTTCTTC; CDR3aa: CAISDPAGVFNEQFF
j_gene: TRBJ2-3; v_gene: TRBV28; abundance: NA; d_gene: NA; CDR3nt: TGTGCCAGCAGTCAGACAGATACGCAGTATTTT; CDR3aa: CASSQTDTQYF
j_gene: TRBJ2-5; v_gene: TRBV10-3; abundance: NA; d_gene: NA; CDR3nt: TGTGCCATCAGTGAGTCAGCTGGGCGTTTGGTCCAAGAGACCCAGTACTTC; CDR3aa: CAISESAGRLVQETQYF
j_gene: TRBJ2-7; v_gene: TRBV7-8; abundance: few; d_gene: TRBD2; CDR3nt: TGTGCCAGCAGCTTAGCGGGGGAGGGCCTCTACGAGCAGTACTTC; CDR3aa: CASSLAGEGLYEQYF
j_gene: TRBJ1-3; v_gene: TRBV4-3; abundance: NA; d_gene: NA; CDR3nt: TGCGCCAGCAGCCTTGATCGGACAGCTGGAAACACCATATATTTT; CDR3aa: CASSLDRTAGNTIYF
j_gene: TRBJ2-7; v_gene: TRBV6-1; abundance: NA; d_gene: NA; CDR3nt: TGTGCCAGCAGTCCACCACCAGGGCAGTACTTC; CDR3aa: CASSPPPGQYF
j_gene: TRBJ1-1; v_gene: TRBV14; abundance: few; d_gene: NA; CDR3nt: TGTGCCAGCAGCCAATGGGCACGGGTCGGGGCGGGGTACACTGAAGCTTTCTTT; CDR3aa: CASSQWARVGAGYTEAFF